This T cell receptor (beta chain) was sequenced during a study of CD8+ T cells in alopecia areata. Study conclusions and caveats: It was lesional scalp, especially alopecia totalis/universalis, that showed higher clonality than normal scalp. Relative to mice, TCR sharing across patients was less clear, a difference possibly HLA-related.

In each case, RNA was isolated and then reverse transcribed into cDNA as the sequencing template. Here immunoSEQ multiplex PCR was the method, and the copy in TCRdb shows in-frame clones only, minus some. Seen here are roughly 200,000 clones, approximately 56% observed once, and the top ten hold approximately 3.3%. Described treatment: oral pan-JAK inhibitor, 5-10 mg twice daily. Those with alopecia areata gave lesional scalp punch biopsies and peripheral blood. The CDR3 consists of 16 residues. V gave up 4 bases and J gave up 0 bases; unmatched junction bases: 7. Germline V lookup: CDR1 MGHRA, CDR2 YSYEKL. This clone has just a few counts. Its antigen is not identified.

The V call is TRBV4-1, the J call TRBJ2-3; 7 bases are a match to TRBD1. The receptor was isolated from a human donor with alopecia areata. Sequences were derived from CD4+ T cells sorted from blood, sampled at week 4, from a patient treated with tofacitinib. The CDR3 reads CASSRPGQISTDTQYF. The CDR3 DNA follows: TGCGCCAGCAGCCGACCGGGACAGATAAGCACAGATACGCAGTATTTT.